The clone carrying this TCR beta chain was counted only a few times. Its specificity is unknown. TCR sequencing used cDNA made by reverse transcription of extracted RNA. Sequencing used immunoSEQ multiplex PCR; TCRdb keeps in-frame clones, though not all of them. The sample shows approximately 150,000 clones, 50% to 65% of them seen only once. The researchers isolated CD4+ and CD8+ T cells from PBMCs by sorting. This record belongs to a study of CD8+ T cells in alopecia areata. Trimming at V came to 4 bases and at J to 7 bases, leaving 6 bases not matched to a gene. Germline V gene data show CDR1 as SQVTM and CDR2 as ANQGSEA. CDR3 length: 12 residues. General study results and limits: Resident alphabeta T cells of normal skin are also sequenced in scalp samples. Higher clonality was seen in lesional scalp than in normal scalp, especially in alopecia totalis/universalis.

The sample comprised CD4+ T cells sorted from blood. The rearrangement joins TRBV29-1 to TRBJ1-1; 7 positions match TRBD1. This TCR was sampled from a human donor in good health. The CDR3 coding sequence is TGCAGCGTTGGAAAGGGGGCGTTTGAAGCTTTCTTT. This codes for CSVGKGAFEAFF.